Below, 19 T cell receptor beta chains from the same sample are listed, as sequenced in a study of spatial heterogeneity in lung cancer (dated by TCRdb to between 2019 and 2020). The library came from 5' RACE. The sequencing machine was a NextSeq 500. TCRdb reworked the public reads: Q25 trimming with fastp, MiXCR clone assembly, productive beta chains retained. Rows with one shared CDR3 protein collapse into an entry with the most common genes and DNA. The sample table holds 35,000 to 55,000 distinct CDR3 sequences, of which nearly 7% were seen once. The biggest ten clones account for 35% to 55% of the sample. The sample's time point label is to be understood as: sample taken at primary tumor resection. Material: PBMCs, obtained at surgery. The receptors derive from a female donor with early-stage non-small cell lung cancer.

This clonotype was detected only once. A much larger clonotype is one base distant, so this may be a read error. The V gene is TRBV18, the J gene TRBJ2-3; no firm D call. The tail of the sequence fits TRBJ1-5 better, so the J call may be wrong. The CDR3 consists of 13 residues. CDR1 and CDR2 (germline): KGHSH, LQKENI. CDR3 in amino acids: CASSPEYTDTQHF. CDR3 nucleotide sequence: TGTGCCAGCTCCCCAGAGTACACAGATACGCAGCATTTT.

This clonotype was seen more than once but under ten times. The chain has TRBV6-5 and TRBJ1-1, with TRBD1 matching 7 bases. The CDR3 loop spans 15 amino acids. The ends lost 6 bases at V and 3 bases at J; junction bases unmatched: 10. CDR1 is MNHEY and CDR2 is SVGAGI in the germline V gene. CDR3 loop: CASSLRGLGDTEAFF. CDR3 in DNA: TGTGCCAGCAGCCTCAGGGGGTTAGGTGACACTGAAGCTTTCTTT.

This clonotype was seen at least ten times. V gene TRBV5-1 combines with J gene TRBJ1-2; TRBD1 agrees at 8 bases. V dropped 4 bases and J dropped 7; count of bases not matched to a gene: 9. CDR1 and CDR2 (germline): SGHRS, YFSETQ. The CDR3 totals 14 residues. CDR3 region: CASSTRTGPSGYTF. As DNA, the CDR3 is TGCGCCAGCAGCACCCGGACAGGGCCCTCTGGCTACACCTTC.

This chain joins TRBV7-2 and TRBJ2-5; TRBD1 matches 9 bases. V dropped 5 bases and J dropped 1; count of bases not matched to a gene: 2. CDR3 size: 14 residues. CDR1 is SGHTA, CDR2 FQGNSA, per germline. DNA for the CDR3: TGTGCCAGCAGCCGGGACAGGGCCCAAGAGACCCAGTACTTC. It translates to CASSRDRAQETQYF.

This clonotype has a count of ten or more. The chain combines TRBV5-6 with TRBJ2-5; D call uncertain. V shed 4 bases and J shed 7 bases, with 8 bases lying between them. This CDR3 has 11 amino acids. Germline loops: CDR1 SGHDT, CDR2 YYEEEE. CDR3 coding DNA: TGTGCCAGCAGCGAGGAGAGGACCCAGTACTTC. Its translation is CASSEERTQYF.

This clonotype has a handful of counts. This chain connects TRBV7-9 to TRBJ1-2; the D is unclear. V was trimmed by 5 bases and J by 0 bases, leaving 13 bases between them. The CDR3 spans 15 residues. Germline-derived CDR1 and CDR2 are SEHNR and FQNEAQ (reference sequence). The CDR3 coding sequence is TGTGCCAGCAGCATCGGGTCTTTAGCTAACTATGGCTACACCTTC. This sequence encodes CASSIGSLANYGYTF.

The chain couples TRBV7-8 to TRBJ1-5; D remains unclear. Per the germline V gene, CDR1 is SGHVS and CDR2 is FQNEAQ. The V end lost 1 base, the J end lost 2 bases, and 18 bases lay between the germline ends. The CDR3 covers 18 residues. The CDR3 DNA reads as TGTGCCAGCAGCTTAGGAATGCGTGCCCCAAGGGGCAATCAGCCCCAGCATTTT. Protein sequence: CASSLGMRAPRGNQPQHF.

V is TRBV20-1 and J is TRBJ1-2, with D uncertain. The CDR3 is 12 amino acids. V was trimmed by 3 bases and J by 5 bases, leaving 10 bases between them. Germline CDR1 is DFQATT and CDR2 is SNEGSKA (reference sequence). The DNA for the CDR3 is TGCAGTGCTAGGGTACTGGAATATGGCTACACCTTC. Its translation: CSARVLEYGYTF.

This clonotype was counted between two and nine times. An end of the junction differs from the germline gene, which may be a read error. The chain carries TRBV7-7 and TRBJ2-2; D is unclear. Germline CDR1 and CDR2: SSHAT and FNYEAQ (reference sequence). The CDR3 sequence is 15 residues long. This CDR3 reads CASSAVSFGTGELFF. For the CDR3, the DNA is TGTGCTAGCAGCGCCGTTTCTTTCGGGACCGGGGAGCTGTTTTTT.

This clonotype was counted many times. The CDR3 here is CASSLFEQFF. In DNA, the CDR3 is TGTGCCAGCAGTTTATTTGAGCAGTTCTTC. The chain couples TRBV12-3 or TRBV12-4 to TRBJ2-1; no firm D call. With 2 bases removed from V and 9 bases from J, the gap between germline ends came to 2 bases. This CDR3 region has 10 residues.

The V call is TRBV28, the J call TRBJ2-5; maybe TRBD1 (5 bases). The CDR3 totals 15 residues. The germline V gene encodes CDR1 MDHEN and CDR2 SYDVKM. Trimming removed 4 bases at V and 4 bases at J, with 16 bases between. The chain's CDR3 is CASSSIGRVPETQYF. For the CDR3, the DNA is TGTGCCAGCAGTTCTATTGGCAGGGTCCCAGAGACCCAGTACTTC.

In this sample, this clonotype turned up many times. CDR3 sequence: CASRARTNTGELFF. The CDR3 bases are TGTGCCAGCCGGGCCAGGACTAACACCGGGGAGCTGTTTTTT. The rearrangement uses TRBV2 and TRBJ2-2, with a tentative D call TRBD2 (5 bases). This CDR3 is built from 14 residues. Trimming removed 8 bases from V and 2 bases from J, with 12 bases in between. Looked up from germline, CDR1 is SNHLY and CDR2 is FYNNEI.

CDR3 region: CASSPGGRQETQYF. CDR3 bases: TGCGCCAGCAGCCCGGGGGGCCGACAAGAGACCCAGTACTTC. The chain joins TRBV5-1 to TRBJ2-5, with a possible D match to TRBD2 (7 bases). The CDR3 has 14 residues. Trimming cost V 4 bases and J 2 bases, with 12 bases left between them. The germline CDR1 and CDR2 sequences are SGHRS and YFSETQ. The whole variable domain, filled in from reference TRBV5-1 and TRBJ2-5, reads KAGVTQTPRYLIKTRGQQVTLSCSPISGHRSVSWYQQTPGQGLQFLFEYFSETQRNKGNFPGRFSGRQFSNSRSEMNVSTLELGDSALYLCASSPGGRQETQYFGPGTRLLVL.

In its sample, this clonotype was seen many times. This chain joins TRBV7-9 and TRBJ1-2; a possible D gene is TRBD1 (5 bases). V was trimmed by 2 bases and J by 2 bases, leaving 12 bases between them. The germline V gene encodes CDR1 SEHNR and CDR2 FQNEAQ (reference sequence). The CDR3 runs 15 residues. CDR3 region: CASSLMFGGNYGYTF. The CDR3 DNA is TGTGCCAGCAGCTTAATGTTCGGGGGGAACTATGGCTACACCTTC.

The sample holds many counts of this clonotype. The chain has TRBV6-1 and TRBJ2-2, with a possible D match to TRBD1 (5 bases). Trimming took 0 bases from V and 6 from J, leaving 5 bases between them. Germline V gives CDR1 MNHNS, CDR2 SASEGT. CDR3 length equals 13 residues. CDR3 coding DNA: TGTGCCAGCAGTGAAGCAGGGGCCGGGGAGCTGTTTTTT. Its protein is CASSEAGAGELFF.

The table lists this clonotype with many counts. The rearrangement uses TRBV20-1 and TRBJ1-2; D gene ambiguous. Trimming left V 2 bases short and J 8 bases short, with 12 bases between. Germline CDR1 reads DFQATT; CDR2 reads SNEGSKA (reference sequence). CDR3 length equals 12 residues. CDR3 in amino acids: CSARPNRVGYTF. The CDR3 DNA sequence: TGCAGTGCTAGACCTAATAGGGTCGGCTACACCTTC.

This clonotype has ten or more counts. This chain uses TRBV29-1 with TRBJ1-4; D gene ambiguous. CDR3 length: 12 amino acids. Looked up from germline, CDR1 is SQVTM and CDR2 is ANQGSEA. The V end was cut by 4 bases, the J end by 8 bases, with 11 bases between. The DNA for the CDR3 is TGCAGCGTTGCCCAGAGTAGGGAAAAACTGTTTTTT. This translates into CSVAQSREKLFF.

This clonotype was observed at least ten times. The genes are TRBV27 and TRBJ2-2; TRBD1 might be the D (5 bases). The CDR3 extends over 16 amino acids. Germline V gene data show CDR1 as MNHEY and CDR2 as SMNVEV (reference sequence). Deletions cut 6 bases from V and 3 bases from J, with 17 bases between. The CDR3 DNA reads TGTGCCAGCAGACCCCTTAGGGGCGGCGACACCGGGGAGCTGTTTTTT. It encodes CASRPLRGGDTGELFF.

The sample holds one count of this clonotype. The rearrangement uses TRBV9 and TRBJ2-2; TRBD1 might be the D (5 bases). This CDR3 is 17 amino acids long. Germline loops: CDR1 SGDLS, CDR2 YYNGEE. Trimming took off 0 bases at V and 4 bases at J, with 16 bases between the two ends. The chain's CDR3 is CASSVVDTSKLTGELFF. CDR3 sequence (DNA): TGTGCCAGCAGCGTAGTGGACACCTCGAAGCTCACCGGGGAGCTGTTTTTT.